This TCR beta chain stems from a study of blood T cell repertoires in COVID-19. Study-wide context: The United States, Italy and Spain were the sources of the acute and convalescent COVID-19 samples.

Trimming pared 4 bases from V and 2 bases from J, leaving 15 bases between. The germline CDR1 and CDR2 sequences are KGHSY and FQNENV. This CDR3 has 16 residues. This table comes from immunoSEQ multiplex PCR, and its TCRdb copy is limited to in-frame clones, with some not included. The sample shows over 250,000 clones, around 86% of them seen only once. Material: peripheral blood. This clonotype was obtained from a man aged 50-60 years with acute or convalescent COVID-19. The chain is built from TRBV16 and TRBJ2-1, with D perhaps matching TRBD1 (6 bases). CDR3 sequence (DNA): TGTGCCAGCAGCCCCCGGCAGGGGCAACCCTACAATGAGCAGTTCTTC. This encodes CASSPRQGQPYNEQFF.